The next 4 T cell receptor beta chains were all read from a single sample in a study of response to subunit inactivated influenza vaccine. TCRdb processed the RT-PCR reads anew with MiXCR; each CDR3 protein has one entry. Among 450,000 to 500,000 distinct CDR3 sequences listed, about 10% were seen once. This sample comprised PBMCs from blood, obtained roughly 6 weeks after vaccination. The receptors were sampled from a man in his fifties who received an inactivated influenza vaccine.

This clonotype is a singleton in its sample. One end of the junction does not line up with germline, which may come from a read error. This sequence joins TRBV5-1 and TRBJ2-5; the match to TRBD2 covers 13 bases. The CDR3 is 18 residues long. Germline V CDR1 and CDR2: SGHRS, YFSETQ. CDR3 in amino acids: CASSLGRTSGGHQETQYF. Here the CDR3 DNA reads TGTGCCAGCAGCTTGGGTAGGACTAGCGGGGGCCACCAAGAGACCCAGTACTTC.

In its sample, this clonotype was seen many times. The genes are TRBV6-1 and TRBJ2-7, with unresolved D. This CDR3 is 12 amino acids long. V was pared by 11 bases and J by 0 bases, with 11 bases between. CDR1 and CDR2 from the germline V gene are MNHNS and SASEGT. The CDR3 DNA reads TGTGCCGTCGGACGGAGCTCCTACGAGCAGTACTTC. The encoded protein is CAVGRSSYEQYF.

This clonotype was seen only a few times. J is TRBJ2-7 and V is TRBV11-2, with D possibly TRBD2 on 7 matching bases. Germline values: CDR1 SGHAT, CDR2 FQNNGV. Trimming left V 3 bases short and J 6 bases short, with 18 bases between. The CDR3 loop spans 15 amino acids. The CDR3 region is CASSLTSSDRLEQYF. In nucleotides, the CDR3 is TGTGCCAGCAGCTTGACTAGCTCCGACAGGCTCGAGCAGTACTTC.

The gene calls are TRBV9 and TRBJ2-2; 8 positions match TRBD1. Germline trimming cut 3 bases from V and 4 bases from J; bases unmatched to any gene: 14. This CDR3 spans 18 amino acids. CDR1 is SGDLS, CDR2 YYNGEE, per germline. CDR3 loop: CASSGPWTGTTLTGELFF. CDR3 sequence (DNA): TGTGCCAGCAGCGGACCATGGACAGGGACGACCCTCACCGGGGAGCTGTTTTTT.